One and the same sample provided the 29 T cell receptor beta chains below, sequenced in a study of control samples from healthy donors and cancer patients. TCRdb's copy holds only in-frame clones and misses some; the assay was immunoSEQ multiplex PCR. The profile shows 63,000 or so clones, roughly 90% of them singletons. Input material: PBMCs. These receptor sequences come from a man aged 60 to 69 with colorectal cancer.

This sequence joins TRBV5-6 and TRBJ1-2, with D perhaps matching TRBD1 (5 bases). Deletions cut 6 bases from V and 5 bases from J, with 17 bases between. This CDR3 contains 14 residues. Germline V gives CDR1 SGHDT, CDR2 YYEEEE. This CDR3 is CASTGAARGYGYTF. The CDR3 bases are TGTGCCAGCACCGGGGCCGCGAGGGGATATGGCTACACCTTC.

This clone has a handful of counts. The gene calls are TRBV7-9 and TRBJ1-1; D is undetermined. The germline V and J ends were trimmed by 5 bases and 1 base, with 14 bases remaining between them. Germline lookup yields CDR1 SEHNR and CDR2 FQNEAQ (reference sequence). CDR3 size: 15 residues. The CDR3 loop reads CASSRVNKGNTEAFF. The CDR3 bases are TGTGCCAGCAGCCGAGTTAATAAGGGGAACACTGAAGCTTTCTTT. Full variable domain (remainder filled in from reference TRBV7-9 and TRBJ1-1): DTGVSQNPRHKITKRGQNVTFRCDPISEHNRLYWYRQTLGQGPEFLTYFQNEAQLEKSRLLSDRFSAERPKGSFSTLEIQRTEQGDSAMYLCASSRVNKGNTEAFFGQGTRLTVV.

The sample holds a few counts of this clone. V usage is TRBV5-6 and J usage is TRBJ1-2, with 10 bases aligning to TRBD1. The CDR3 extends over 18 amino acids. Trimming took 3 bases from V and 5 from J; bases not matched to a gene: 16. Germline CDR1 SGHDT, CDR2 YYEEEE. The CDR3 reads CASSYYNFGTGVHYGYTF. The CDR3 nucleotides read TGTGCCAGCAGCTATTACAACTTCGGGACAGGGGTCCATTATGGCTACACCTTC.

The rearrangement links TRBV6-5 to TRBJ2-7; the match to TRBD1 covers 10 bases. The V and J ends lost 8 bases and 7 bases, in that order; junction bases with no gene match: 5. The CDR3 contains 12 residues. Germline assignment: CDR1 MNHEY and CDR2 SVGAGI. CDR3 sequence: CASRDRGWEQYF. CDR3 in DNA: TGTGCCAGCCGGGACAGGGGTTGGGAGCAGTACTTC.

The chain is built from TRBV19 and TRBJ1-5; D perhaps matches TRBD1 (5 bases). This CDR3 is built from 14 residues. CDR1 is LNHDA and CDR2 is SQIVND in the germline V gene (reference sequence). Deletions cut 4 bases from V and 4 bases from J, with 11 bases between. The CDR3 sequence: CASSTDSGNQPQHF. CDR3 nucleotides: TGTGCCAGTAGTACCGACAGCGGGAATCAGCCCCAGCATTTT.

Here the CDR3 DNA reads TGTGCCAGCAGCTTGCCGGGGAGGAATGAGCAGTTCTTC. This gives the protein CASSLPGRNEQFF. The J gene is TRBJ2-1, the V gene TRBV5-4; maybe TRBD2 (6 bases). Germline CDR1 and CDR2: SGHNT and YYREEE (reference sequence). The CDR3 runs 13 residues. The V gene lost 1 base and the J gene lost 7 bases, with 9 bases spanning the gap.

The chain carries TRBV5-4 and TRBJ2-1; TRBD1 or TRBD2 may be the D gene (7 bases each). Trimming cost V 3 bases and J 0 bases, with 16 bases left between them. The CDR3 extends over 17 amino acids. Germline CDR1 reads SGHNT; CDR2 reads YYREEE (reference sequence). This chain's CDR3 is CASSSGGGGPSYNEQFF. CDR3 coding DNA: TGTGCCAGCAGCTCGGGGGGAGGGGGCCCCTCCTACAATGAGCAGTTCTTC.

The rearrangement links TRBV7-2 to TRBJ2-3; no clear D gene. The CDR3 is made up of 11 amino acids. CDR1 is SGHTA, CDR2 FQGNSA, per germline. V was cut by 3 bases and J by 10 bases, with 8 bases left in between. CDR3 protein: CASSFSRAQYF. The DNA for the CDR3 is TGTGCCAGCAGCTTCAGTAGGGCGCAGTATTTT.

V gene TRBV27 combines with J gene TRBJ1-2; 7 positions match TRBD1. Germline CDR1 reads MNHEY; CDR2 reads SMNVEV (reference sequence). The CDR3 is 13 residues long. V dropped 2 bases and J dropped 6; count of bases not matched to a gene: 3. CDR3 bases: TGTGCCAGCAGTTTAGACAGGGCCCATGGCTACACCTTC. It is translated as CASSLDRAHGYTF.

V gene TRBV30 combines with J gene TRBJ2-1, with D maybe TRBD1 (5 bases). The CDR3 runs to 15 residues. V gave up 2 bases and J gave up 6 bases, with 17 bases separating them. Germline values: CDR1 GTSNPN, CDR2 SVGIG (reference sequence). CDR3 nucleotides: TGTGCCTGGAGTTCAGTGGGGCTCCCCACCAATGAGCAGTTCTTC. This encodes CAWSSVGLPTNEQFF.

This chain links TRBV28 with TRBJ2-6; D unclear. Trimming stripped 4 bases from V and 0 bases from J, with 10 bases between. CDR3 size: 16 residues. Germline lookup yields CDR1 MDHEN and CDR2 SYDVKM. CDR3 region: CASSSTLSSGANVLTF. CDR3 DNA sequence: TGTGCCAGCAGTTCGACACTCAGCTCTGGGGCCAACGTCCTGACTTTC.

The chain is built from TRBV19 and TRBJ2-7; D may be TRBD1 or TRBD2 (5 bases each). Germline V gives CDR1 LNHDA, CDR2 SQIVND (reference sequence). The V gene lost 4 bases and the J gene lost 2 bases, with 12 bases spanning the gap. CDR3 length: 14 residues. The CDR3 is CASSTPGRAYEQYF. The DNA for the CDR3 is TGTGCCAGTAGTACCCCGGGACGGGCCTACGAGCAGTACTTC. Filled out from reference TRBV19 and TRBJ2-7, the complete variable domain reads DGGITQSPKYLFRKEGQNVTLSCEQNLNHDAMYWYRQDPGQGLRLIYYSQIVNDFQKGDIAEGYSVSREKKESFPLTVTSAQKNPTAFYLCASSTPGRAYEQYFGPGTRLTVT.

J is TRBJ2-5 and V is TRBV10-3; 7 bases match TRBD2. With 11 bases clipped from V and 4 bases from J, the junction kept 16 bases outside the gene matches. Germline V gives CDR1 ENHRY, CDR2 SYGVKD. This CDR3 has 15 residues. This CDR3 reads CASREGRDGGETQYF. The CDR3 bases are TGTGCCTCCAGAGAGGGGAGGGATGGGGGAGAGACCCAGTACTTC.

The CDR3 protein is CASSLPGGYYEQYF. The DNA of the CDR3 is TGCGCCAGCAGCTTGCCCGGCGGATACTACGAGCAGTACTTC. This rearrangement joins TRBV5-1 to TRBJ2-7; D not certain. The germline V gene encodes CDR1 SGHRS and CDR2 YFSETQ. V was trimmed by 1 base and J by 3 bases, leaving 11 bases between them. This CDR3 has 14 amino acids.

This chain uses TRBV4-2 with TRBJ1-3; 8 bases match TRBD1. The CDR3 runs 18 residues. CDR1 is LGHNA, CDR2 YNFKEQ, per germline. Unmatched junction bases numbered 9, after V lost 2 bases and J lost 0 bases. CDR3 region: CASSQIGDRGSSGNTIYF. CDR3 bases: TGTGCCAGCAGCCAAATAGGCGACAGGGGAAGCTCTGGAAACACCATATATTTT.

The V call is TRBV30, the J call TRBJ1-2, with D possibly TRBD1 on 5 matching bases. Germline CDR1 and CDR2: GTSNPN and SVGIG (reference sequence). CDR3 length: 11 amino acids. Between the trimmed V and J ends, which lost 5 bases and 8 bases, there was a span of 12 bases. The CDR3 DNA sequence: TGTGCCTGGGGGGGTCCCTCCGGCTACACCTTC. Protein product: CAWGGPSGYTF.

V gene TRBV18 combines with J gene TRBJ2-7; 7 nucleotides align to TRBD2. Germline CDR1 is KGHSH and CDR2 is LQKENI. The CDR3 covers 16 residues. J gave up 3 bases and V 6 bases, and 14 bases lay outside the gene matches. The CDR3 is CASSPSTSAGRYEQYF. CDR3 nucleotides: TGTGCCAGCTCCCCCTCAACTAGCGCAGGGCGCTACGAGCAGTACTTC.

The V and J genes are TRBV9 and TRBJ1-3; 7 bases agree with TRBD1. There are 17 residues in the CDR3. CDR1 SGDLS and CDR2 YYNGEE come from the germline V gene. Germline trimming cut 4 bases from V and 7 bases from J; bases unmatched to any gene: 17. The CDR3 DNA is TGTGCCAGCAGCCCCGGAGGGGGCCGCGAGTGGGGCAACACCATATATTTT. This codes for CASSPGGGREWGNTIYF.

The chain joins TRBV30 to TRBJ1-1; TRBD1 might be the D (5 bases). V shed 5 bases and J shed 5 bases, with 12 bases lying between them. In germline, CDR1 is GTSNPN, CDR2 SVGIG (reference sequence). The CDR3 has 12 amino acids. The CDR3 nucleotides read TGTGCCTGGGATAGACAGCTTACTGAAGCTTTCTTT. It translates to CAWDRQLTEAFF.

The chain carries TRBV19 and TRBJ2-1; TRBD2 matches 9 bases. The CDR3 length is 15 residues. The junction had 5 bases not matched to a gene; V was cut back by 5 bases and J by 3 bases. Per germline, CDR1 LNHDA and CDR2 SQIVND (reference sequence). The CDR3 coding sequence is TGTGCCAGTAGTGGCGGGGGGGGAGGCTACAATGAGCAGTTCTTC. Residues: CASSGGGGGYNEQFF.

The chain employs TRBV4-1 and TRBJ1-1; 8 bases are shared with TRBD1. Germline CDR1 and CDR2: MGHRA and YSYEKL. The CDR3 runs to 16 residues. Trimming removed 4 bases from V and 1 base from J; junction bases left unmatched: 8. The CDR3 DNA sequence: TGCGCCAGCAGCCTATCTTTCCAGGGGGCGAACACTGAAGCTTTCTTT. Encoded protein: CASSLSFQGANTEAFF.

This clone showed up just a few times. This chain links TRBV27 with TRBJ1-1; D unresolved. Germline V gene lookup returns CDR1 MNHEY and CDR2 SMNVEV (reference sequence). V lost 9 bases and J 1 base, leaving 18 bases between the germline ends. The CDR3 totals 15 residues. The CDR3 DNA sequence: TGTGCCAGTCCAGACGGTTACGGGGAGAACACTGAAGCTTTCTTT. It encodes CASPDGYGENTEAFF.

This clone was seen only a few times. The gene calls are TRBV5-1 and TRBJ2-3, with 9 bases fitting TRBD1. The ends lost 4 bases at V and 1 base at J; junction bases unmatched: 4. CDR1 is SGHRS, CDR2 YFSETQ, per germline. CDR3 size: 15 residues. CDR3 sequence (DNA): TGCGCCAGCAGCATACAGGGGGCCGGCACAGATACGCAGTATTTT. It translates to CASSIQGAGTDTQYF.

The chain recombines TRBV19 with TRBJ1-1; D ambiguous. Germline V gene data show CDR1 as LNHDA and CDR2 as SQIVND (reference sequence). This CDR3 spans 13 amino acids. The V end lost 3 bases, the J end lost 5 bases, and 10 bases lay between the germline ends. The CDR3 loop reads CASSIGERTEAFF. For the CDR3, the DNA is TGTGCCAGTAGTATCGGGGAGAGGACTGAAGCTTTCTTT.

In DNA, the CDR3 is TGTGCCGGCGGTCATGAAAAACTGTTTTTT. It codes for CAGGHEKLFF. V and J are TRBV6-5 and TRBJ1-4; D gene uncertain. The germline V and J ends were trimmed by 11 bases and 6 bases, with 7 bases remaining between them. The CDR3 has 10 amino acids. Looked up from germline, CDR1 is MNHEY and CDR2 is SVGAGI.

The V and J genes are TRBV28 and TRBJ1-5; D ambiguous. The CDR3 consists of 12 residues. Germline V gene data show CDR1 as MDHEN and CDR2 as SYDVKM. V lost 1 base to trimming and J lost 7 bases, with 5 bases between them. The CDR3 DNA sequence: TGTGCCAGCAGTTTATTAAGCCAGCCCCAGCATTTT. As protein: CASSLLSQPQHF.

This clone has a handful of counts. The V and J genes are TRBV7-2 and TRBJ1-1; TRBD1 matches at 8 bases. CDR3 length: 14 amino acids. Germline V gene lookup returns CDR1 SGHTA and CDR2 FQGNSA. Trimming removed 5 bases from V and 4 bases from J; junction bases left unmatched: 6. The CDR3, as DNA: TGTGCCAGCAGCCCCCAGGGGGCGACCACTGAAGCTTTCTTT. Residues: CASSPQGATTEAFF.

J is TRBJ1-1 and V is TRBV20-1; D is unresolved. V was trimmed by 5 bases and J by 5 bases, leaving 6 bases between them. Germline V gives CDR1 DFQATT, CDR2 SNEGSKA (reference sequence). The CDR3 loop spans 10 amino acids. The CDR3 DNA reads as TGCAGTGCTTCCCAAACTGAAGCTTTCTTT. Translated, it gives CSASQTEAFF.

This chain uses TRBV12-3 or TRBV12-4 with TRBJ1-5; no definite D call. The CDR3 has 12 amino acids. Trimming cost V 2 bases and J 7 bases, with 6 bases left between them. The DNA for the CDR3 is TGTGCCAGCAGTTTAACCAGGCAGCCCCAGCATTTT. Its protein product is CASSLTRQPQHF.